The source of this TCR beta chain is a study of OX40 agonist ivuxolimab in advanced cancers. Clones were read by immunoSEQ multiplex PCR, and TCRdb kept only the in-frame ones, dropping some. In the table there are some 45,000 clones, approximately 83% of which are singletons. Findings and limits, study-wide: By week 6 at 0.1 to 3.0 mg/kg, blood CD4+ and CD8+ T cells had expanded clonally.

The CDR3 has 17 amino acids. J lost 0 bases, V lost 5 bases, and 9 bases had no gene match. From germline, CDR1 is SEHNR and CDR2 FQNEAQ (reference sequence). A word on this clone: The antigen is unknown.

This sequence joins TRBV7-9 and TRBJ1-1, with 10 nucleotides matching TRBD1. The sequences come from CD4+ or CD8+ T cells sorted from blood, collected in a trial of the OX40 agonist ivuxolimab. This sequence originates from an adult with an advanced solid tumor such as melanoma, head and neck, liver or kidney cancer. The CDR3 loop is CASSQGQGIPMNTEAFF. The CDR3 DNA reads TGTGCCAGCAGCCAGGGACAGGGGATCCCTATGAACACTGAAGCTTTCTTT. The full variable domain, with the rest looked up from reference TRBV7-9 and TRBJ1-1, is DTGVSQNPRHKITKRGQNVTFRCDPISEHNRLYWYRQTLGQGPEFLTYFQNEAQLEKSRLLSDRFSAERPKGSFSTLEIQRTEQGDSAMYLCASSQGQGIPMNTEAFFGQGTRLTVV.